Only a few counts were recorded for the clone carrying this TCR beta chain. This record belongs to a study of shared clonotypes between healthy human individuals. Germline V gives CDR1 SGHVS, CDR2 FNYEAQ. V dropped 1 base and J dropped 0 bases, with 13 bases sitting between them. The CDR3 covers 18 residues. Some clones are missing from TCRdb's copy, which holds only in-frame ones; the method was immunoSEQ multiplex PCR. This sample has about 230,000 clones; 65% occur once, and the top ten carry approximately 10%. The sample was memory CD4+ T cells sorted from blood. Subset: CD45RA-negative fraction. V and J are TRBV7-6 and TRBJ2-6; D might be TRBD1 or TRBD2, each matching 5 bases. The source of this sequence is a man in his thirties or forties in good health. The CDR3 sequence: CASSLGWDGTSGANVLTF. The CDR3 DNA reads TGTGCCAGCAGCTTAGGATGGGACGGAACCTCTGGGGCCAACGTCCTGACTTTC.